The clone carrying this T cell receptor beta chain was observed a few times. The antigen remains undetermined. Since all of the isolated RNA was reverse transcribed, expressed TCRB transcripts were what got sequenced. Clones were read by immunoSEQ multiplex PCR, and TCRdb kept only the in-frame ones, dropping some. The sample holds roughly 380,000 clones, less than 20% seen once. This record belongs to a study of beta chain features in type 1 diabetes. Study conclusions and caveats: Researchers reported that naive, central memory and Treg TCRB repertoires appeared more similar in patients than in healthy donors. Small HLA sub-analyses could not settle whether HLA shapes TCRB rearrangement. With patients and controls alike, PCR might favor shorter templates to an equal degree.

Trimming cost V 5 bases and J 4 bases, with 9 bases left between them. CDR1 is SGHRS and CDR2 is YFSETQ in the germline V gene. The CDR3 contains 12 residues. Via the markers CD45RO/CCR7/CD25/CD127/CD95/CD27, stem cell-like memory, regulatory, central memory and naive CD4+ cells were sorted. The chain combines TRBV5-1 with TRBJ1-2; D not resolved. The source of this sequence is a woman aged 18-29 years in good health. The specimen sequenced was naive CD4+ T cells from blood. The CDR3: CASRQEGYGYTF. The CDR3 coding sequence is TGCGCCAGCAGACAAGAGGGCTATGGCTACACCTTC.